The clone carrying this T cell receptor (beta chain) was counted a few times. Its antigen remains unidentified. 13 Jbeta primers and 60 Vbeta primers were used for the PCR. The protocol was immunoSEQ multiplex PCR, while the TCRdb copy is restricted to in-frame clones and leaves out a portion. The sample has around 150,000 clones, about 78% seen once. Those who donated were healthy bone marrow donors. Unmatched junction bases numbered 5, after V lost 4 bases and J lost 0 bases. The CDR3 is made up of 16 amino acids. The germline gives CDR1 SGHDN, CDR2 FVKESK. The record originates from a study of cytomegalovirus exposure and HLA in healthy donors. Overall study findings and caveats: A few chains tied to CMV proved CMV antigen-specific in vitro.

The chain has TRBV14 and TRBJ2-2, with 7 bases lining up with TRBD1. The sequencing input was PBMCs. This TCR was sampled from a male donor in good health and CMV-seronegative. The chain's CDR3 is CASSRLDRTNTGELFF. DNA of the CDR3: TGTGCCAGCAGCCGCCTGGACAGGACGAACACCGGGGAGCTGTTTTTT.